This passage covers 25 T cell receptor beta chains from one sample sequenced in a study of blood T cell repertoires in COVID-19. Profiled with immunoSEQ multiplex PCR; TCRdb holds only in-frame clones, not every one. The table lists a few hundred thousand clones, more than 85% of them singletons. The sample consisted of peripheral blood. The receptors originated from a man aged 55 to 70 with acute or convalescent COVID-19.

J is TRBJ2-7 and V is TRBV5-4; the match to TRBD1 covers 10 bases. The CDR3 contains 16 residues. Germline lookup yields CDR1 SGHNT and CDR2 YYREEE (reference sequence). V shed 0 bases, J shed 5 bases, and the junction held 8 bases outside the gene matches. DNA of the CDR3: TGTGCCAGCAGCTTGGCCGTAGGGACAGGGGTGGACGAGCAGTACTTC. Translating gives CASSLAVGTGVDEQYF.

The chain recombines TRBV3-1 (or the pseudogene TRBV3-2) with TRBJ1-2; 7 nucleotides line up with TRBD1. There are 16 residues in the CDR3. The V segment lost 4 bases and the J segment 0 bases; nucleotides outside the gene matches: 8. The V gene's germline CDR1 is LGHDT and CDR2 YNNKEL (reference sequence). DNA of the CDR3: TGTGCCAGCAGCCGTCCGGGACAGCCAACTAACTATGGCTACACCTTC. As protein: CASSRPGQPTNYGYTF.

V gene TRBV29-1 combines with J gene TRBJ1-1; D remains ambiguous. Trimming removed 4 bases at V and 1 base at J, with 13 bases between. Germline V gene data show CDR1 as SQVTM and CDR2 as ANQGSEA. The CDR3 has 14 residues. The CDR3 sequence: CSVGAVLGNTEAFF. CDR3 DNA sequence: TGCAGCGTTGGGGCAGTGCTCGGGAACACTGAAGCTTTCTTT.

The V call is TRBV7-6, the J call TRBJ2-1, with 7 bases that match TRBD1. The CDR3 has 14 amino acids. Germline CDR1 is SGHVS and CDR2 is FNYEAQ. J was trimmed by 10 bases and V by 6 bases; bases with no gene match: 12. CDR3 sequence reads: CASSRGTVLAEQFF. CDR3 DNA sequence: TGTGCCAGCAGTCGAGGGACAGTCCTAGCCGAGCAGTTCTTC.

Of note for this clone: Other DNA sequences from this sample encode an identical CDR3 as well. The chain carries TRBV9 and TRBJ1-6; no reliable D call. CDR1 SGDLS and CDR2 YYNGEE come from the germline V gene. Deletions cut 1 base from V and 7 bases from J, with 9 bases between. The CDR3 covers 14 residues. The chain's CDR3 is CASSVQGSNSPLHF. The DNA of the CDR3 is TGTGCCAGCAGCGTACAAGGGAGCAATTCACCCCTCCACTTT.

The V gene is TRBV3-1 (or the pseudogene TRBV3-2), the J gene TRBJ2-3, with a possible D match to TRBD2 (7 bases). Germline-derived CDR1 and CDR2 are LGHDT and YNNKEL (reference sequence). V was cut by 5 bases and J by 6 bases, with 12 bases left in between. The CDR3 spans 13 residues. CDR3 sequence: CASSGLGGDTQYF. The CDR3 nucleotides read TGTGCCAGCAGCGGACTAGGGGGGGATACGCAGTATTTT.

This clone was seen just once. CDR3 sequence (DNA): TGTGCCAGCAGCCCCCGGTCGGGAGGGACTGAAGCTTTCTTT. Its translation: CASSPRSGGTEAFF. The rearrangement uses TRBV7-8 and TRBJ1-1; no definite D call. V lost 5 bases, J lost 5 bases, and 15 bases lay in between. The CDR3 has 14 residues. Germline values: CDR1 SGHVS, CDR2 FQNEAQ.

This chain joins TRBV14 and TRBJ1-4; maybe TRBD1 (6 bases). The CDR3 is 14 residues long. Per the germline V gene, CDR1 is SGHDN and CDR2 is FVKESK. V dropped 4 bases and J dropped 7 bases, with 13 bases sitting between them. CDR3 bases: TGTGCCAGCAGCCGGACAGCGATAACTGAAAAACTGTTTTTT. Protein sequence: CASSRTAITEKLFF.

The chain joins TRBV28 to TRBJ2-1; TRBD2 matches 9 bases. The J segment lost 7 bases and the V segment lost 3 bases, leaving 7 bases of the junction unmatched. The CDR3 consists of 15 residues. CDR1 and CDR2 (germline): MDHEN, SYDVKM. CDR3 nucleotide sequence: TGTGCCAGCAGTTTGGGGACTAGCCAGCCGAATGAGCAGTTCTTC. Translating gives CASSLGTSQPNEQFF.

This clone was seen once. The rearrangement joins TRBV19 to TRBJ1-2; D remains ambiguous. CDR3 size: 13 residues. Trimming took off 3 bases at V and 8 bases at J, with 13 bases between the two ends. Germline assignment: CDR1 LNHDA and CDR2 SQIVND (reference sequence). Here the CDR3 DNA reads TGTGCCAGTAGTATGACACCCTTTGAGGGCTACACCTTC. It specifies CASSMTPFEGYTF.

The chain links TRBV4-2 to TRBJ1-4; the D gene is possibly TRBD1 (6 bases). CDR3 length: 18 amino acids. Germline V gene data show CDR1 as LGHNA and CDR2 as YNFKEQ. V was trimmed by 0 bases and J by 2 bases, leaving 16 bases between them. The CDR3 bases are TGTGCCAGCAGCCAAGATATGGGGGGGCTTGGGACTAATGAAAAACTGTTTTTT. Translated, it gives CASSQDMGGLGTNEKLFF.

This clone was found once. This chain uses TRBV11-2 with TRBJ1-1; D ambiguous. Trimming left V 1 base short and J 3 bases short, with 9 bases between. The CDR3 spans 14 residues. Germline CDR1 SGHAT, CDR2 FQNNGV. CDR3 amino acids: CASSLGRMDTEAFF. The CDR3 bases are TGTGCCAGCAGCTTAGGCAGGATGGACACTGAAGCTTTCTTT.

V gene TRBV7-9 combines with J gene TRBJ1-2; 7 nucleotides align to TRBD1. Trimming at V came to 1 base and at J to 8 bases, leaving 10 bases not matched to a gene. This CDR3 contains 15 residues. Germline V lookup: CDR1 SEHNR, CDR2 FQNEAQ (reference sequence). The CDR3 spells CASSLVGGGAEGYTF. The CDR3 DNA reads TGTGCCAGCAGCTTAGTTGGAGGGGGCGCGGAGGGCTACACCTTC. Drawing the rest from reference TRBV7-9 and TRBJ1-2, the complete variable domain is DTGVSQNPRHKITKRGQNVTFRCDPISEHNRLYWYRQTLGQGPEFLTYFQNEAQLEKSRLLSDRFSAERPKGSFSTLEIQRTEQGDSAMYLCASSLVGGGAEGYTFGSGTRLTVV.

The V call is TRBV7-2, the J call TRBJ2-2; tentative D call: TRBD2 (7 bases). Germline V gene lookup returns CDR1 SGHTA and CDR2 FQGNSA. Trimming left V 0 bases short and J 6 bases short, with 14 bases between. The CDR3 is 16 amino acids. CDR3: CASSLAGGLRAGELFF. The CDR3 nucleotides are TGTGCCAGCAGCTTAGCGGGGGGGCTGAGGGCCGGGGAGCTGTTTTTT.

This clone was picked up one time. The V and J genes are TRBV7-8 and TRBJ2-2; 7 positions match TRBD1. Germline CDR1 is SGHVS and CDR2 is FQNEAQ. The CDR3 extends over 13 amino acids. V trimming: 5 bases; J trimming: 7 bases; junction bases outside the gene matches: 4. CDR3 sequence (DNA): TGTGCCAGCAGCCCGCCAGGGGGCGGGGAGCTGTTTTTT. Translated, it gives CASSPPGGGELFF.

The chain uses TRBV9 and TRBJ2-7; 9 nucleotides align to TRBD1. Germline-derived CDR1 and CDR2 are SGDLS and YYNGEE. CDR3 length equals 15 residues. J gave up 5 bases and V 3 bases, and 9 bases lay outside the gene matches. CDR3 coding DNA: TGTGCCAGCAGCGCCCGACAGGGGGGAGTGAACGAGCAGTACTTC. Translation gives CASSARQGGVNEQYF.

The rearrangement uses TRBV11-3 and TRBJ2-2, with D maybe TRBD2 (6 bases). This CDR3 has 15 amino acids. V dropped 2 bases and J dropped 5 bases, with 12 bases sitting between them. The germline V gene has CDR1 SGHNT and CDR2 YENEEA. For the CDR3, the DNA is TGTGCCAGCAGCTTACGAGGGGCGGGGACCGGGGAGCTGTTTTTT. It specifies CASSLRGAGTGELFF.

The CDR3 region is CASSYLPPGHNSGNTIYF. CDR3 nucleotides: TGTGCCAGCAGCTACTTACCCCCGGGACATAACTCTGGAAACACCATATATTTT. The chain recombines TRBV3-1 (or the pseudogene TRBV3-2) with TRBJ1-3, with D possibly TRBD1 on 6 matching bases. The germline V gene has CDR1 LGHDT and CDR2 YNNKEL (reference sequence). The CDR3 has 18 amino acids. V was pared by 5 bases and J by 0 bases, with 20 bases between.

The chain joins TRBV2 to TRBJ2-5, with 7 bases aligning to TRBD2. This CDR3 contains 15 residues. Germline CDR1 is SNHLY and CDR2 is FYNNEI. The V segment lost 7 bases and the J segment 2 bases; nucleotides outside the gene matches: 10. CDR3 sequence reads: CASTSLAALQETQYF. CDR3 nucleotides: TGTGCCAGCACCTCCCTAGCGGCGCTTCAAGAGACCCAGTACTTC.

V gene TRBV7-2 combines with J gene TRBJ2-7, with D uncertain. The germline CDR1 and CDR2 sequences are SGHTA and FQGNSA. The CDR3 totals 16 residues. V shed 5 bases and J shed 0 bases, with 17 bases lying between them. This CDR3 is CASSPQVGTSSYEQYF. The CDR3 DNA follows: TGTGCCAGCAGCCCCCAGGTGGGCACCAGCTCCTACGAGCAGTACTTC.

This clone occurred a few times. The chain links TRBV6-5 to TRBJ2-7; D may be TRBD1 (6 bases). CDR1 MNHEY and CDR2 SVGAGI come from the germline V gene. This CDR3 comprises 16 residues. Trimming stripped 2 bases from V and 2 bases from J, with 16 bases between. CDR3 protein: CASSYQRGWTAYEQYF. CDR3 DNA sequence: TGTGCCAGCAGTTACCAACGGGGCTGGACAGCCTACGAGCAGTACTTC.

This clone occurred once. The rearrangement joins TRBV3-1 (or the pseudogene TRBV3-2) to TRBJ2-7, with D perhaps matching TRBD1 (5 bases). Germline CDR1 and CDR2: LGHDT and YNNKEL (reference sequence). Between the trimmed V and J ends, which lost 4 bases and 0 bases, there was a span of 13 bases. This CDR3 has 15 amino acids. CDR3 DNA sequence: TGTGCCAGCAGCCGAACTCAGGGTCCCTCCTACGAGCAGTACTTC. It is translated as CASSRTQGPSYEQYF.

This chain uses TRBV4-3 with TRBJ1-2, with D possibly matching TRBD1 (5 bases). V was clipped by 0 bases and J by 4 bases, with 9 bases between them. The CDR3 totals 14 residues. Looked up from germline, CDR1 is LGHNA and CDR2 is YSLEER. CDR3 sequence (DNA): TGCGCCAGCAGCCAAGACAGGGCCTTCTATGGCTACACCTTC. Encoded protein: CASSQDRAFYGYTF.

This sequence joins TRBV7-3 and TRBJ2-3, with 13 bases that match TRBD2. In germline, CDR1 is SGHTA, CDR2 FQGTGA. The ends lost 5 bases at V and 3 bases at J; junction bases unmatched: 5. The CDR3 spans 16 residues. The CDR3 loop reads CASSVWTSGGTDTQYF. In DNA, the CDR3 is TGTGCCAGCAGCGTATGGACTAGCGGGGGTACAGATACGCAGTATTTT.

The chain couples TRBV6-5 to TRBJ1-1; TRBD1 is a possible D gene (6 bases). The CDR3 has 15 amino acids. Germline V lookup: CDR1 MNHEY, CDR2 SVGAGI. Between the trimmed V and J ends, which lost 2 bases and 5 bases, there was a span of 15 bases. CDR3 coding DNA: TGTGCCAGCAGTTACGGGGCAGGGGTGGGAACTGAAGCTTTCTTT. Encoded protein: CASSYGAGVGTEAFF.